What follows describes a single TCR beta chain. This specimen belongs to a study of blood T cell repertoires in COVID-19. CDR1 is MDHEN and CDR2 is SYDVKM in the germline V gene. V was pared by 6 bases and J by 3 bases, with 2 bases of the junction left unmatched. This CDR3 contains 14 residues. Only in-frame clones appear in the TCRdb table, and some are missing; sequencing was by immunoSEQ multiplex PCR. This repertoire shows some 50,000 clones, around 87% found once; its top ten account for less than 5.5%. The sample taken for sequencing was peripheral blood. This TCR derives from a middle-aged man with active COVID-19. V and J are TRBV28 and TRBJ2-7; TRBD2 agrees at 13 bases. The CDR3, as DNA: TGTGCCAGCAGCAGGACTAGCGGGAGCTACGAGCAGTACTTC. Translated: CASSRTSGSYEQYF. The full variable domain, completed using reference TRBV28 and TRBJ2-7, is DVKVTQSSRYLVKRTGEKVFLECVQDMDHENMFWYRQDPGLGLRLIYFSYDVKMKEKGDIPEGYSVSREKKERFSLILESASTNQTSMYLCASSRTSGSYEQYFGPGTRLTVT.